One and the same sample provided the 28 T cell receptor beta chains below, sequenced in a study of blood T cell repertoires in COVID-19. TCRdb's table, derived via immunoSEQ multiplex PCR, lists solely in-frame clones and lacks some. The sample comprises around 180,000 clones, roughly 91% of which are singletons, and under 5% rests with the top ten. Sequencing was carried out using peripheral blood. These receptors all stem from a human donor in a cohort sampled during active COVID-19.

CDR3 residues: CASSYSGLVNYEQYF. The CDR3 nucleotides read TGCGCCAGCAGCTACTCTGGACTGGTTAACTACGAGCAGTACTTC. The V call is TRBV5-1, the J call TRBJ2-7, with D tentatively TRBD2 (5 bases). In germline, CDR1 is SGHRS, CDR2 YFSETQ. Trimming shortened V by 3 bases and J by 3 bases, and 16 bases separated the two germline ends. There are 15 residues in the CDR3.

This clone was recorded a few times. The V and J genes are TRBV5-1 and TRBJ2-7; 8 bases map to TRBD2. V shed 6 bases and J 7 bases; nucleotides not matched to a gene: 9. Germline V gives CDR1 SGHRS, CDR2 YFSETQ. This CDR3 is 13 amino acids long. The CDR3 here is CASKPGGAREQYF. The CDR3 region has the DNA TGCGCCAGCAAGCCCGGGGGGGCGCGGGAGCAGTACTTC.

This chain uses TRBV11-2 with TRBJ1-4, with 7 bases aligning to TRBD1. Unmatched junction bases numbered 2, after V lost 3 bases and J lost 4 bases. There are 14 residues in the CDR3. Germline V CDR1 and CDR2: SGHAT, FQNNGV. CDR3 protein: CASSLDRLNEKLFF. Here the CDR3 DNA reads TGTGCCAGCAGCTTGGACAGGCTTAATGAAAAACTGTTTTTT. Full variable domain (remainder filled in from reference TRBV11-2 and TRBJ1-4): EAGVAQSPRYKIIEKRQSVAFWCNPISGHATLYWYQQILGQGPKLLIQFQNNGVVDDSQLPKDRFSAERLKGVDSTLKIQPAKLEDSAVYLCASSLDRLNEKLFFGSGTQLSVL.

This sequence joins TRBV6-2 or TRBV6-3 and TRBJ2-7; TRBD2 agrees at 8 bases. The CDR3 spans 14 residues. The V gene's germline CDR1 is MNHEY and CDR2 SVGEGT. Losses at the gene ends were 4 bases for V and 0 bases for J; bases not matched to a gene: 2. The CDR3 reads CASSFGLASYEQYF. The DNA for the CDR3 is TGTGCCAGCAGTTTCGGACTAGCCTCCTACGAGCAGTACTTC.

The chain is built from TRBV4-1 and TRBJ2-7; 9 bases align to TRBD1. CDR1 MGHRA and CDR2 YSYEKL come from the germline V gene. The trim removed 1 base at V and 5 bases at J, leaving 6 bases unmatched. The CDR3 consists of 15 residues. Here the CDR3 reads CASSQGRQGENEQYF. CDR3 nucleotide sequence: TGCGCCAGCAGCCAAGGCCGACAGGGGGAAAACGAGCAGTACTTC.

This chain joins TRBV18 and TRBJ2-7; possible D gene TRBD2, 6 bases. Trimming took off 4 bases at V and 3 bases at J, with 13 bases between the two ends. From germline, CDR1 is KGHSH and CDR2 LQKENI. The CDR3 has 14 amino acids. In DNA form, the CDR3 reads TGTGCCAGCTCACGGGGGGAGTACGGCTACGAGCAGTACTTC. Translating gives CASSRGEYGYEQYF.

The rearrangement uses TRBV7-9 and TRBJ2-7; 7 bases fit TRBD1. The V segment lost 2 bases and the J segment 6 bases; nucleotides outside the gene matches: 10. CDR1 SEHNR and CDR2 FQNEAQ come from the germline V gene (reference sequence). The CDR3 spans 15 residues. The CDR3 DNA follows: TGTGCCAGCAGCTTAACGGGGACAGCCGAGGGCGAGCAGTACTTC. This codes for CASSLTGTAEGEQYF.

The rearrangement uses TRBV2 and TRBJ1-5; D ambiguous. V shed 4 bases and J shed 7 bases, with 11 bases lying between them. Germline V gene lookup returns CDR1 SNHLY and CDR2 FYNNEI. The CDR3 has 13 amino acids. As DNA, the CDR3 is TGTGCCAGCAGTGTTCTTACGAGCCAGCCCCAGCATTTT. Translating it yields CASSVLTSQPQHF. The variable domain in full, completed from reference TRBV2 and TRBJ1-5, reads EPEVTQTPSHQVTQMGQEVILRCVPISNHLYFYWYRQILGQKVEFLVSFYNNEISEKSEIFDDQFSVERPDGSNFTLKIRSTKLEDSAMYFCASSVLTSQPQHFGDGTRLSIL.

This clone was counted a single time. The V and J genes are TRBV6-2 or TRBV6-3 and TRBJ2-1; no reliable D call. Germline V lookup: CDR1 MNHEY, CDR2 SVGEGT. V lost 2 bases and J 6 bases, leaving 8 bases between the germline ends. The CDR3 runs 13 residues. CDR3 protein: CASSYPPINEQFF. The CDR3 DNA sequence: TGTGCCAGCAGTTACCCTCCTATCAATGAGCAGTTCTTC.

This rearrangement joins TRBV18 to TRBJ1-3; D call uncertain. The V gene lost 3 bases and the J gene lost 0 bases, with 15 bases spanning the gap. The length of the CDR3 is 17 residues. Germline V gene lookup returns CDR1 KGHSH and CDR2 LQKENI. CDR3 DNA sequence: TGTGCCAGCTCACCTGTGGGAGAACCGAGCTCTGGAAACACCATATATTTT. Amino acids: CASSPVGEPSSGNTIYF.

Only one count was recorded for this clone. The V call is TRBV19, the J call TRBJ2-2; 9 bases are shared with TRBD2. V was pared by 1 base and J by 7 bases, with 10 bases of the junction left unmatched. The germline V gene encodes CDR1 LNHDA and CDR2 SQIVND (reference sequence). The CDR3 contains 17 residues. CDR3 residues: CASSIGLGSGSSGELFF. The CDR3 DNA sequence: TGTGCCAGTAGTATAGGACTCGGTAGCGGGAGTAGCGGGGAGCTGTTTTTT.

The CDR3: CASSVTRNTEAFF. CDR3 nucleotide sequence: TGTGCCAGCAGTGTAACAAGGAACACTGAAGCTTTCTTT. This chain connects TRBV2 to TRBJ1-1; D not resolved. V lost 4 bases, J lost 1 base, and 7 bases lay in between. Germline-derived CDR1 and CDR2 are SNHLY and FYNNEI. The CDR3 runs to 13 residues.

This clone was seen more than once but under ten times. The chain joins TRBV24-1 to TRBJ2-5; tentative D call: TRBD1 (6 bases). V lost 4 bases to trimming and J lost 2 bases, with 10 bases between them. The germline V gene has CDR1 KGHDR and CDR2 SFDVKD. The CDR3 has 14 amino acids. DNA for the CDR3: TGTGCCACCAGTGAAGGACAGAGTCAAGAGACCCAGTACTTC. Encoded protein: CATSEGQSQETQYF.

V is TRBV3-1 (or the pseudogene TRBV3-2) and J is TRBJ2-2, with 11 positions matching TRBD1. Trimming removed 6 bases from V and 7 bases from J; junction bases left unmatched: 13. Germline V gene data show CDR1 as LGHDT and CDR2 as YNNKEL (reference sequence). This CDR3 has 17 residues. In nucleotides, the CDR3 is TGTGCCAGCAGTCGCGGGACAGGGGGACCTACTAGCGGGGAGCTGTTTTTT. It encodes CASSRGTGGPTSGELFF.

The sample holds one count of this clone. The gene calls are TRBV29-1 and TRBJ2-2; tentative D call: TRBD1 (6 bases). Germline V gene sequence: CDR1 SQVTM, CDR2 ANQGSEA. Trimming removed 5 bases at V and 6 bases at J, with 10 bases between. The CDR3 is 12 residues long. The CDR3 sequence is CSVQQGPGELFF. The CDR3 DNA sequence: TGCAGCGTTCAACAGGGCCCCGGGGAGCTGTTTTTT.

The genes are TRBV27 and TRBJ1-1; tentative D call: TRBD1 (6 bases). The CDR3 is 11 residues long. Trimming left V 11 bases short and J 5 bases short, with 12 bases between. Germline V CDR1 and CDR2: MNHEY, SMNVEV (reference sequence). CDR3 sequence (DNA): TGTGCCGCTGTAGGGGGAACTGAAGCTTTCTTT. As protein: CAAVGGTEAFF.

This chain links TRBV5-4 with TRBJ2-7; 8 positions agree with TRBD2. The CDR3 length is 17 residues. The V gene's germline CDR1 is SGHNT and CDR2 YYREEE (reference sequence). Trimming took 0 bases from V and 1 from J; bases not matched to a gene: 9. CDR3 amino acids: CASSLGGGYGVSYEQYF. Written as DNA, the CDR3 is TGTGCCAGCAGCTTGGGCGGGGGGTATGGGGTATCCTACGAGCAGTACTTC.

In its sample, this clone was seen once. CDR3 protein: CASSLGLARTLKSDGYTF. The CDR3, as DNA: TGCGCCAGCAGCTTGGGGCTGGCAAGGACTCTGAAGTCCGATGGCTACACCTTC. The chain links TRBV5-1 to TRBJ1-2, with D hard to call. This CDR3 comprises 18 residues. Germline V gives CDR1 SGHRS, CDR2 YFSETQ. Trimming cost V 0 bases and J 6 bases, with 24 bases left between them.

The rearrangement joins TRBV30 to TRBJ2-1; 9 bases line up with TRBD2. Germline CDR1 and CDR2: GTSNPN and SVGIG (reference sequence). V lost 4 bases to trimming and J lost 8 bases; unmatched junction nucleotides: 6. CDR3 length: 13 residues. For the CDR3, the DNA is TGTGCCTGGATGGGGACTAGCTTTTATGAGCAGTTCTTC. Its protein is CAWMGTSFYEQFF. Together with reference TRBV30 and TRBJ2-1, the CDR3 gives the full variable domain: SQTIHQWPATLVQPVGSPLSLECTVEGTSNPNLYWYRQAAGRGLQLLFYSVGIGQISSEVPQNLSASRPQDRQFILSSKKLLLSDSGFYLCAWMGTSFYEQFFGPGTRLTVL.

The gene calls are TRBV7-2 and TRBJ1-2, with TRBD1 matching over 7 bases. This CDR3 region has 14 residues. J lost 2 bases, V lost 5 bases, and 5 bases had no gene match. Germline assignment: CDR1 SGHTA and CDR2 FQGNSA. The CDR3 sequence: CASSAEQGNYGYTF. CDR3 coding DNA: TGTGCCAGCAGCGCTGAACAGGGGAACTATGGCTACACCTTC. The variable domain in full, completed from reference TRBV7-2 and TRBJ1-2, reads GAGVSQSPSNKVTEKGKDVELRCDPISGHTALYWYRQSLGQGLEFLIYFQGNSAPDKSGLPSDRFSAERTGGSVSTLTIQRTQQEDSAVYLCASSAEQGNYGYTFGSGTRLTVV.

This chain joins TRBV6-5 and TRBJ2-7; TRBD1 matches 8 bases. V shed 7 bases, J shed 4 bases, and the junction held 9 bases outside the gene matches. The V gene's germline CDR1 is MNHEY and CDR2 SVGAGI. The CDR3 is 14 amino acids. The CDR3 bases are TGTGCCAGCATCAGAACGGGACAGGTATACGAGCAGTACTTC. It encodes CASIRTGQVYEQYF.

The V call is TRBV5-5, the J call TRBJ2-3; 15 nucleotides line up with TRBD2. CDR3 length: 16 residues. V shed 4 bases and J 7 bases; nucleotides not matched to a gene: 7. The germline CDR1 and CDR2 sequences are SGHKS and YYEKEE (reference sequence). CDR3 residues: CASSTGLAGGPNTQYF. DNA for the CDR3: TGTGCCAGCAGCACCGGACTAGCGGGGGGGCCGAATACGCAGTATTTT.

This clone was recorded once. This rearrangement joins TRBV7-9 to TRBJ2-1; D is ambiguous. The CDR3 consists of 13 residues. The V and J ends lost 5 bases and 7 bases respectively, with 12 bases between them. Germline assignment: CDR1 SEHNR and CDR2 FQNEAQ (reference sequence). CDR3 nucleotide sequence: TGTGCCAGCAGCCTCTTAGGCGGAAATGAGCAGTTCTTC. Encoded protein: CASSLLGGNEQFF.

The chain uses TRBV29-1 and TRBJ2-7; 7 nucleotides agree with TRBD2. This CDR3 is built from 13 residues. V was clipped by 1 base and J by 6 bases; unmatched bases: 6. Germline CDR1 is SQVTM and CDR2 is ANQGSEA. CDR3 protein: CSVEVGGAREQYF. CDR3 DNA sequence: TGCAGCGTTGAAGTGGGAGGGGCTCGCGAGCAGTACTTC.

J is TRBJ1-2 and V is TRBV10-3, with TRBD1 matching 8 bases. Trimming removed 10 bases from V and 3 bases from J; junction bases left unmatched: 10. The CDR3 runs to 14 residues. Per the germline V gene, CDR1 is ENHRY and CDR2 is SYGVKD. The CDR3 coding sequence is TGTGCCAGCCTTAGACAGGGGAGTGACTATGGCTACACCTTC. It specifies CASLRQGSDYGYTF.

The rearrangement links TRBV5-1 to TRBJ2-7; D possibly corresponds to TRBD1 (6 bases). Germline loops: CDR1 SGHRS, CDR2 YFSETQ. V was pared by 4 bases and J by 0 bases, with 29 bases between. The CDR3 has 20 residues. Here the CDR3 reads CASSKDSLLTQRPSSYEQYF. The CDR3 DNA is TGCGCCAGCAGCAAGGACAGCCTCCTTACTCAGCGCCCTAGCTCCTACGAGCAGTACTTC.

The chain joins TRBV29-1 to TRBJ2-1; 7 bases line up with TRBD1. After removal of 4 bases from V and 6 bases from J, the junction contained 3 bases not matched to a gene. Germline assignment: CDR1 SQVTM and CDR2 ANQGSEA. The CDR3 is made up of 12 amino acids. CDR3 DNA sequence: TGCAGCGTTGGGGACAGTCGCAATGAGCAGTTCTTC. The encoded protein is CSVGDSRNEQFF.

In DNA form, the CDR3 reads TGCGCCAGCACTCCTTCTCTTCCCGGGGAGCTGTTTTTT. It codes for CASTPSLPGELFF. V is TRBV5-1 and J is TRBJ2-2; D remains unclear. V lost 6 bases to trimming and J lost 6 bases, with 12 bases between them. The CDR3 totals 13 residues. CDR1 and CDR2 from the germline V gene are SGHRS and YFSETQ.